This TCR beta chain was observed in a study of T-cell reconstitution after alpha-beta-depleted transplantation in children. This clonotype came up a few times. Its antigen is currently unknown. Study outcomes and limitations: The origin of high day-60 TCRbeta diversity in some patients lay in surviving recipient T cells and thymic progenitors. Hyperexpanded clones declined; after one year, newly produced T cells mostly supplied diversity. The origin of alpha-beta T cells about two months after transplant was reportedly several hundred expanded graft clones.

Germline values: CDR1 LGHDT, CDR2 YNNKEL (reference sequence). The length of the CDR3 is 13 residues. V was cut by 4 bases and J by 7 bases, with 11 bases left in between. It was with unique molecular identifiers that the TCRbeta library was prepared. TCRdb fed the PCR reads into MiXCR, producing one record per CDR3 protein. The sample lists approximately 82,000 distinct CDR3 sequences, around a sixth seen once, with about half in the top ten. The clonotype was recovered from a male patient between 2 and 10 years old who had a stem cell transplant for acute lymphoblastic leukemia, so the T cells may come from the graft donor. The chain uses TRBV3-1 and TRBJ1-5; a possible D gene is TRBD1 (5 bases). This sample comprised PBMCs, mostly from graft donor cells, obtained 360 days after TCRalphabeta/CD19-depleted stem cell transplant. The CDR3 DNA is TGTGCCAGCAGCCTGCAGGGTCGGCAGCCCCAGCATTTT. Its translation is CASSLQGRQPQHF.